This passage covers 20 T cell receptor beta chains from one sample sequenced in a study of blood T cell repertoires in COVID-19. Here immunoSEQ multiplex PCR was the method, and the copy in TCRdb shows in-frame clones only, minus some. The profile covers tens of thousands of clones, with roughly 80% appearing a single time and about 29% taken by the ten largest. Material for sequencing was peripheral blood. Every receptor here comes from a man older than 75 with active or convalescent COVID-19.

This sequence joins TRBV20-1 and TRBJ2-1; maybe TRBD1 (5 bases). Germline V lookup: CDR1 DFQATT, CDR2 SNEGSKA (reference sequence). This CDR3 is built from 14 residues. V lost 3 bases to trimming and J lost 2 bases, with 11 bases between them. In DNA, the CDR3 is TGCAGTGCTAGTAAAGACAGTGCCTACAATGAGCAGTTCTTC. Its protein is CSASKDSAYNEQFF.

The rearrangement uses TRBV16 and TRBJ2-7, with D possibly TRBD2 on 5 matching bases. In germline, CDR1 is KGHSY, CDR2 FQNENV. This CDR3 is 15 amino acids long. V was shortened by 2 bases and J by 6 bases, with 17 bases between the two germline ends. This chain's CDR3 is CASSQSSRGLGEQYF. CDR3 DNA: TGTGCCAGCAGCCAAAGCTCTCGAGGGCTCGGCGAGCAGTACTTC.

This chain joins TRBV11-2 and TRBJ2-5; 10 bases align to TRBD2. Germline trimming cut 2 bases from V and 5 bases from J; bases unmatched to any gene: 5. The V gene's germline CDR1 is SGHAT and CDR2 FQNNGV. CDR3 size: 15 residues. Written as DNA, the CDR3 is TGTGCCAGCAGCTTACTAGCGGGGGCGGGGGAGACCCAGTACTTC. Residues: CASSLLAGAGETQYF.

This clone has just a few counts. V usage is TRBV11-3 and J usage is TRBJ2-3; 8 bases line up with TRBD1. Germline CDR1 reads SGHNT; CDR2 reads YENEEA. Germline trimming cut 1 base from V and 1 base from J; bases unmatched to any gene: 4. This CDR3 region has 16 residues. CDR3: CASSLGDRYRTDTQYF. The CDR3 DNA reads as TGTGCCAGCAGCTTAGGGGACAGGTATCGCACAGATACGCAGTATTTT.

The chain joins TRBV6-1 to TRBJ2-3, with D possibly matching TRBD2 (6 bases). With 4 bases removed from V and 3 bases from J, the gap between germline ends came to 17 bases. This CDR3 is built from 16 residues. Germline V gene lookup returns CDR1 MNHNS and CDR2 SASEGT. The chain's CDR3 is CASSVGAGSKTDTQYF. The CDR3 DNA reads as TGTGCCAGCAGTGTAGGCGCGGGATCAAAGACAGATACGCAGTATTTT.

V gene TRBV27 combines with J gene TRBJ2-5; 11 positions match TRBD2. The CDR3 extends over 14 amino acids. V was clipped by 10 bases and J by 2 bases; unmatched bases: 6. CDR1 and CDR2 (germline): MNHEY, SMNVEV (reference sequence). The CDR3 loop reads CATGTSGKQETQYF. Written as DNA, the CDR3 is TGTGCCACCGGGACTAGCGGAAAGCAAGAGACCCAGTACTTC.

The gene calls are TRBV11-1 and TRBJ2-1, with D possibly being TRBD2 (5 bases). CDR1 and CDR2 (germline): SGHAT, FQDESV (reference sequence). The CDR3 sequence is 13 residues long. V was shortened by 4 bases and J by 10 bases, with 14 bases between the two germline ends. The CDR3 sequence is CASSSGLEGEQFF. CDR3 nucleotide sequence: TGTGCCAGCAGCTCCGGACTTGAAGGGGAGCAGTTCTTC.

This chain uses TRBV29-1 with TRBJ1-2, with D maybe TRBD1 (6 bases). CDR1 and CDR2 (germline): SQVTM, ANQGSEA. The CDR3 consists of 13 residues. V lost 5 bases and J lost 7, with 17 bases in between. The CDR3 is CSVYRDLGSGYTF. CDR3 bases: TGCAGCGTTTACAGGGATCTAGGCTCTGGCTACACCTTC. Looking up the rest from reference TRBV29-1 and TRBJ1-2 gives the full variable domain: SAVISQKPSRDICQRGTSLTIQCQVDSQVTMMFWYRQQPGQSLTLIATANQGSEATYESGFVIDKFPISRPNLTFSTLTVSNMSPEDSSIYLCSVYRDLGSGYTFGSGTRLTVV.

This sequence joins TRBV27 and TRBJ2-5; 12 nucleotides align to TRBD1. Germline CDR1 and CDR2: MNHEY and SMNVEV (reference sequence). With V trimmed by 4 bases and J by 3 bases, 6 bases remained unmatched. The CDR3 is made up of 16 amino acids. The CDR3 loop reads CASSSRDRGLEETQYF. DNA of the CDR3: TGTGCCAGCAGTTCCCGGGACAGGGGGCTCGAAGAGACCCAGTACTTC.

CDR3 sequence (DNA): TGTGCCAGCAGCCCCGGTGGTAGCGGGAGTTTATACGAGCAGTACTTC. Protein: CASSPGGSGSLYEQYF. The chain combines TRBV14 with TRBJ2-7; 9 bases are a match to TRBD2. Germline loops: CDR1 SGHDN, CDR2 FVKESK. The V gene end was trimmed by 4 bases and the J gene end by 4 bases; junction bases not matched to a gene: 11. The CDR3 is 16 amino acids.

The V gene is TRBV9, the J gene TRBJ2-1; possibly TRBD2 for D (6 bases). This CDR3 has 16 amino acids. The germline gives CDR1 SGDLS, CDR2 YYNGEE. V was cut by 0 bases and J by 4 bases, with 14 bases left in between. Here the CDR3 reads CASSVDGSSAYNEQFF. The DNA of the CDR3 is TGTGCCAGCAGCGTAGATGGGTCTAGCGCGTACAATGAGCAGTTCTTC. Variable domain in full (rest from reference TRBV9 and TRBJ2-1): DSGVTQTPKHLITATGQRVTLRCSPRSGDLSVYWYQQSLDQGLQFLIQYYNGEERAKGNILERFSAQQFPDLHSELNLSSLELGDSALYFCASSVDGSSAYNEQFFGPGTRLTVL.

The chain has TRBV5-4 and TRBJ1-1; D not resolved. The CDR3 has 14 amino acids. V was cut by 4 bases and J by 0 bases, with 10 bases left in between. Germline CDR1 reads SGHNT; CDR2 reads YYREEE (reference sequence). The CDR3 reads CASSGPPMNTEAFF. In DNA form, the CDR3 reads TGTGCCAGCAGCGGGCCCCCCATGAACACTGAAGCTTTCTTT.

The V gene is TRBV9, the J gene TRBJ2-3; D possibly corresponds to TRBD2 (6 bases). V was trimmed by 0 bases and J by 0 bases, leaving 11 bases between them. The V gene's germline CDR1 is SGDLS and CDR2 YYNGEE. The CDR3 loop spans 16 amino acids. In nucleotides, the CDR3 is TGTGCCAGCAGCGTAGACCTAGCGACCAGCACAGATACGCAGTATTTT. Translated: CASSVDLATSTDTQYF.

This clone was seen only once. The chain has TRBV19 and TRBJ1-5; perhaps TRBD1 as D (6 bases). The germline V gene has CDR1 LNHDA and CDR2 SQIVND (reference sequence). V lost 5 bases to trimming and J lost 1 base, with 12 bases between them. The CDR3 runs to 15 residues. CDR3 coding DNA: TGTGCCAGTAGTTTAACAGGGTGGAGCAATCAGCCCCAGCATTTT. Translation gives CASSLTGWSNQPQHF.

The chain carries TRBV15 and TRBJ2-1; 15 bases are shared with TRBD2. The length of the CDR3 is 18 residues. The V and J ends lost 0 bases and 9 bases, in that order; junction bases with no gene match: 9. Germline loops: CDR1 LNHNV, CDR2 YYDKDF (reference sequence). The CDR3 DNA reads TGTGCCACCAGCAGAGAACCGGGACTAGCGGGAGGTAGGAGTGAGCAGTTCTTC. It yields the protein CATSREPGLAGGRSEQFF.

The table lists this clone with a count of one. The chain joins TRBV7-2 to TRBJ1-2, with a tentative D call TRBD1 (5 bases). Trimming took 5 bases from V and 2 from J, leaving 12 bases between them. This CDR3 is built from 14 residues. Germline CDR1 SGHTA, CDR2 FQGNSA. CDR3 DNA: TGTGCCAGCAGCGAATCGAGACAGAACTATGGCTACACCTTC. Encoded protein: CASSESRQNYGYTF. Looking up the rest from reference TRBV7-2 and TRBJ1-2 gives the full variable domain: GAGVSQSPSNKVTEKGKDVELRCDPISGHTALYWYRQSLGQGLEFLIYFQGNSAPDKSGLPSDRFSAERTGGSVSTLTIQRTQQEDSAVYLCASSESRQNYGYTFGSGTRLTVV.

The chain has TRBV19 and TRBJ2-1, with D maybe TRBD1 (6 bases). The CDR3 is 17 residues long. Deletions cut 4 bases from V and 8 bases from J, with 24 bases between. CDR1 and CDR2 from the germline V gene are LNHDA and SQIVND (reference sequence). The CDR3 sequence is CASSTVVGTPSRHEQFF. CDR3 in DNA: TGTGCCAGTAGTACAGTCGTCGGGACACCCTCCAGGCATGAGCAGTTCTTC.

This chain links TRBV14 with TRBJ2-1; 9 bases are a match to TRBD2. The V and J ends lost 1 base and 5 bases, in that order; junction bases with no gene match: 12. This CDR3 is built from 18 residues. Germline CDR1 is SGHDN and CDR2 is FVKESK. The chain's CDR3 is CASSQGTTAGGYDNEQFF. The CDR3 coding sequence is TGTGCCAGCAGCCAAGGTACAACAGCGGGAGGATATGACAATGAGCAGTTCTTC.

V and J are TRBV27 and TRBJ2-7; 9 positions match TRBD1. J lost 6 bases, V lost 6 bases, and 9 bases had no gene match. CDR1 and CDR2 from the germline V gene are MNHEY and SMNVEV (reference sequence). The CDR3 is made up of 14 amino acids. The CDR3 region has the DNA TGTGCCAGCAGCATTTTAGGACAGGGGAGCGAGCAGTACTTC. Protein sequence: CASSILGQGSEQYF.

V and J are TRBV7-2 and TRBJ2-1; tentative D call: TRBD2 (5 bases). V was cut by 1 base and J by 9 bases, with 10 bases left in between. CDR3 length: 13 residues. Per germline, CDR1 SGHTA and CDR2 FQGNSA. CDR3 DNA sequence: TGTGCCAGCAGCTTAGGGCGAGAGGGTGAGCAGTTCTTC. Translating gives CASSLGREGEQFF.